This passage covers 8 T cell receptor beta chains from one sample sequenced in a study of blood T cells in healthy people across ages. Next came a second PCR, run for about 6 to 12 cycles, which used a sample-barcoded 5' primer along with a J-beta primer mix. Via MiXCR, TCRdb re-called the 5' RACE reads, giving one row per CDR3 protein. The table includes about 780,000 distinct CDR3 sequences, 35% to 50% detected once. Sequencing was performed on blood. The receptor source for this set is a man older than 75 in good health.

Many counts were recorded for this clonotype. A read error is possible here, since a much larger clone lies one base away. The chain combines TRBV12-3 or TRBV12-4 with TRBJ2-7, with 8 bases that match TRBD2. This CDR3 has 14 residues. Trimming removed 6 bases from V and 4 bases from J; junction bases left unmatched: 8. CDR3 nucleotides: TGTGCCAGCAGAGTTAGCGGGATTGAGTACGAGCAGTACTTC. It codes for CASRVSGIEYEQYF.

This clonotype was found a few times. This chain connects TRBV7-2 to TRBJ1-1; TRBD1 matches 7 bases. Germline CDR1 SGHTA, CDR2 FQGNSA. This CDR3 spans 15 amino acids. J was trimmed by 0 bases and V by 2 bases; bases with no gene match: 3. CDR3 region: CASSLKTGLNTEAFF. The CDR3 DNA follows: TGTGCCAGCAGCTTAAAGACAGGGTTGAACACTGAAGCTTTCTTT.

The V and J genes are TRBV4-1 and TRBJ2-3, with D perhaps matching TRBD1 or TRBD2 (5 bases each). V was shortened by 0 bases and J by 6 bases, with 16 bases between the two germline ends. Germline loops: CDR1 MGHRA, CDR2 YSYEKL. The CDR3 covers 16 residues. The CDR3 coding sequence is TGCGCCAGCAGCCAAGAGAGGGACCCAGGGACCGATACGCAGTATTTT. Protein product: CASSQERDPGTDTQYF.

The rearrangement uses TRBV12-5 and TRBJ2-7; D is ambiguous. The CDR3 spans 11 residues. The germline CDR1 and CDR2 sequences are LGHNT and FRNRAP. Trimming shortened V by 2 bases and J by 4 bases, and 3 bases separated the two germline ends. CDR3 coding DNA: TGTGCTAGTGGTTTGTTTTACGAGCAGTACTTC. It is translated as CASGLFYEQYF.

This clonotype was seen a few times. The chain is built from TRBV24-1 and TRBJ2-5; 10 bases are a match to TRBD2. Trimming at V came to 9 bases and at J to 11 bases, leaving 14 bases not matched to a gene. This CDR3 region has 14 residues. CDR1 KGHDR and CDR2 SFDVKD come from the germline V gene. The CDR3 sequence is CATQREGRVNEQYF. CDR3 nucleotide sequence: TGTGCCACCCAGCGGGAGGGCCGGGTGAATGAGCAGTACTTC.

This clonotype appeared a few times. The chain uses TRBV29-1 and TRBJ1-2; 9 nucleotides agree with TRBD1. The CDR3 is 11 residues long. The germline gives CDR1 SQVTM, CDR2 ANQGSEA. The ends lost 6 bases at V and 5 bases at J; junction bases unmatched: 1. CDR3 amino acids: CSVTGGYGYTF. The CDR3 coding sequence is TGCAGCGTGACAGGGGGGTATGGCTACACCTTC.

About this clonotype itself: A much larger clone lies a single base off, so this may be a read error. This sequence joins TRBV6-2 or TRBV6-3 and TRBJ2-2; perhaps D is TRBD1 or TRBD2 (6 bases each). The V gene's germline CDR1 is MNHEY and CDR2 SVGEGT. CDR3 length: 15 residues. Written as DNA, the CDR3 is TGTGCCAGCAGAGGGACAAACATCAGGTCCGGGGGGCTGTTTTTT. Its protein is CASRGTNIRSGGLFF.

The gene calls are TRBV15 and TRBJ2-3; weak D call: TRBD2 (6 bases). Trimming stripped 5 bases from V and 6 bases from J, with 18 bases between. The germline gives CDR1 LNHNV, CDR2 YYDKDF (reference sequence). The CDR3 runs 15 residues. CDR3 sequence reads: CATSPTAGYRDTQYF. In DNA, the CDR3 is TGTGCCACCAGCCCTACCGCGGGGTACCGGGATACGCAGTATTTT.